What follows are 22 T cell receptor beta chains derived from one specimen sequenced in a study of blood T cell repertoires in COVID-19. The data were produced by immunoSEQ multiplex PCR, yet TCRdb's version contains in-frame clones alone and is incomplete. The sample lists 150,000 to 200,000 clones, about four fifths occurring once. The sample taken for sequencing was PBMCs or T cells enriched from blood (not recorded which). These receptors were obtained from a man aged 40-55 years who had recovered from COVID-19.

The rearrangement links TRBV6-5 to TRBJ1-6, with 8 nucleotides matching TRBD1. CDR3 size: 15 residues. Germline V gene sequence: CDR1 MNHEY, CDR2 SVGAGI. V lost 5 bases, J lost 4 bases, and 4 bases stayed unmatched. This CDR3 reads CASSQDRDYNSPLHF. DNA of the CDR3: TGTGCCAGCAGTCAGGACAGGGATTATAATTCACCCCTCCACTTT.

The chain recombines TRBV30 with TRBJ1-6; D ambiguous. Trimming pared 1 base from V and 3 bases from J, leaving 7 bases between. Germline CDR1 is GTSNPN and CDR2 is SVGIG (reference sequence). The CDR3 runs 14 residues. For the CDR3, the DNA is TGTGCCTGGAGTGGGCAGAACTATAATTCACCCCTCCACTTT. Its translation: CAWSGQNYNSPLHF.

This chain connects TRBV30 to TRBJ1-6; possible D gene TRBD1, 5 bases. Germline V CDR1 and CDR2: GTSNPN, SVGIG (reference sequence). This CDR3 comprises 13 residues. V lost 3 bases and J 16 bases, leaving 19 bases between the germline ends. CDR3 bases: TGTGCCTGGAGAACTTCAGGGCTCGGACGGCTCCACTTT. Its translation: CAWRTSGLGRLHF.

This clone turned up a few times. The genes are TRBV11-2 and TRBJ1-5, with D perhaps TRBD1 (6 bases). The CDR3 has 15 amino acids. Germline-derived CDR1 and CDR2 are SGHAT and FQNNGV. Trimming cost V 0 bases and J 5 bases, with 11 bases left between them. The CDR3 sequence: CASSLDPTGYQPQHF. In DNA, the CDR3 is TGTGCCAGCAGCTTAGACCCCACAGGGTATCAGCCCCAGCATTTT.

In its sample, this clone was seen a few times. The gene calls are TRBV5-1 and TRBJ2-2, with 8 positions matching TRBD1. J gave up 1 base and V 5 bases, and 7 bases lay outside the gene matches. CDR1 is SGHRS, CDR2 YFSETQ, per germline. The CDR3 covers 16 residues. The CDR3 region has the DNA TGCGCCAGCAGTTGGTTCGGGACAGGGAACACCGGGGAGCTGTTTTTT. Its translation is CASSWFGTGNTGELFF.

The chain recombines TRBV11-2 with TRBJ1-3; D is possibly TRBD1 (6 bases). V dropped 5 bases and J dropped 3 bases, with 17 bases sitting between them. Germline V CDR1 and CDR2: SGHAT, FQNNGV. The CDR3 is 16 residues long. The CDR3 DNA is TGTGCCAGCAGCCCCGGACAGCTCGCGGGTGGAAACACCATATATTTT. Translating gives CASSPGQLAGGNTIYF. The complete variable domain, with remaining parts taken from reference TRBV11-2 and TRBJ1-3, reads EAGVAQSPRYKIIEKRQSVAFWCNPISGHATLYWYQQILGQGPKLLIQFQNNGVVDDSQLPKDRFSAERLKGVDSTLKIQPAKLEDSAVYLCASSPGQLAGGNTIYFGEGSWLTVV.

This chain uses TRBV7-9 with TRBJ1-1; possibly TRBD1 for D (6 bases). Germline CDR1 SEHNR, CDR2 FQNEAQ (reference sequence). V was trimmed by 5 bases and J by 1 base, leaving 14 bases between them. The CDR3 has 15 residues. The CDR3 loop reads CASSPRQVKNTEAFF. The CDR3 DNA reads TGTGCCAGCAGCCCAAGACAGGTTAAGAACACTGAAGCTTTCTTT.

J is TRBJ2-3 and V is TRBV5-8; 11 nucleotides line up with TRBD2. J gave up 6 bases and V 7 bases, and 13 bases lay outside the gene matches. The CDR3 totals 16 residues. Germline CDR1 SGHTS, CDR2 YDEGEE. CDR3 DNA: TGTGCCAGCCCCTCGGGACTAGCGGTCTACGGGGATACGCAGTATTTT. It translates to CASPSGLAVYGDTQYF. The full variable domain, completed using reference TRBV5-8 and TRBJ2-3, is EAGVTQSPTHLIKTRGQQATLRCSPISGHTSVYWYQQALGLGLQFLLWYDEGEERNRGNFPPRFSGRQFPNYSSELNVNALELEDSALYLCASPSGLAVYGDTQYFGPGTRLTVL.

This clone was picked up one time. V usage is TRBV6-2 or TRBV6-3 and J usage is TRBJ1-1; a possible D gene is TRBD1 (5 bases). The germline V gene has CDR1 MNHEY and CDR2 SVGEGT. V was clipped by 5 bases and J by 1 base, with 8 bases between them. The CDR3 extends over 13 amino acids. This CDR3 is CASSDRQNTEAFF. In DNA form, the CDR3 reads TGTGCCAGCAGTGACAGACAGAACACTGAAGCTTTCTTT.

This clone has at least ten counts. The rearrangement joins TRBV13 to TRBJ1-2; the match to TRBD1 covers 8 bases. Trimming removed 5 bases from V and 4 bases from J; junction bases left unmatched: 9. This CDR3 is built from 15 residues. Germline assignment: CDR1 PRHDT and CDR2 FYEKMQ (reference sequence). CDR3 sequence reads: CASSLRTGNFYGYTF. CDR3 in DNA: TGTGCCAGCAGCCTCAGGACAGGGAACTTCTATGGCTACACCTTC.

The chain couples TRBV7-2 to TRBJ2-7; maybe TRBD1 (5 bases). Trimming left V 5 bases short and J 5 bases short, with 19 bases between. Per the germline V gene, CDR1 is SGHTA and CDR2 is FQGNSA. The CDR3 is made up of 15 amino acids. The CDR3: CASSPVGKGFDEQYF. CDR3 coding DNA: TGTGCCAGCAGCCCCGTGGGGAAGGGGTTTGACGAGCAGTACTTC.

The CDR3 loop is CASSPPGVDTQYF. The CDR3 DNA reads TGTGCCAGCTCACCACCGGGAGTAGATACGCAGTATTTT. The chain couples TRBV18 to TRBJ2-3, with D perhaps matching TRBD2 (5 bases). The CDR3 is 13 amino acids. Germline CDR1 reads KGHSH; CDR2 reads LQKENI. The V gene lost 0 bases and the J gene lost 5 bases, with 6 bases spanning the gap.

The CDR3 is CASSLHLAGGYEQYF. The CDR3 DNA is TGTGCCAGCAGTTTACATCTAGCGGGAGGCTACGAGCAGTACTTC. The rearrangement links TRBV27 to TRBJ2-7, with 11 bases that match TRBD2. Trimming at V came to 2 bases and at J to 3 bases, leaving 3 bases not matched to a gene. The CDR3 length is 15 residues. Germline CDR1 MNHEY, CDR2 SMNVEV (reference sequence).

The chain couples TRBV5-1 to TRBJ1-1, with D perhaps TRBD1 (6 bases). CDR3 length: 15 residues. Germline CDR1 SGHRS, CDR2 YFSETQ. Trimming took off 4 bases at V and 4 bases at J, with 17 bases between the two ends. Here the CDR3 DNA reads TGCGCCAGCAGCGGGCCAGGGGAAGCTGGCACTGAAGCTTTCTTT. Amino acid sequence: CASSGPGEAGTEAFF.

The chain uses TRBV6-5 and TRBJ1-2; D is unresolved. CDR1 is MNHEY and CDR2 is SVGAGI in the germline V gene. Trimming cost V 4 bases and J 8 bases, with 14 bases left between them. This CDR3 region has 13 residues. The CDR3 is CASSFRVPGGYTF. The CDR3 DNA sequence: TGTGCCAGCAGTTTTCGGGTTCCTGGCGGCTACACCTTC.

The chain joins TRBV9 to TRBJ1-4; D remains ambiguous. CDR1 SGDLS and CDR2 YYNGEE come from the germline V gene. This CDR3 contains 13 residues. Deletions cut 2 bases from V and 8 bases from J, with 10 bases between. CDR3 sequence (DNA): TGTGCCAGCAGCGTCGAGAGGGAGGAAAAACTGTTTTTT. The encoded protein is CASSVEREEKLFF.

The table lists this clone with a few counts. The V and J genes are TRBV9 and TRBJ1-3, with D tentatively TRBD1 (6 bases). The germline V gene encodes CDR1 SGDLS and CDR2 YYNGEE. The CDR3 sequence is 14 residues long. V lost 2 bases and J lost 6, with 12 bases in between. The CDR3 DNA reads as TGTGCCAGCAGCGTTGCGGACAGTACAAACACCATATATTTT. Encoded protein: CASSVADSTNTIYF.

V gene TRBV25-1 combines with J gene TRBJ2-1; weak D call: TRBD2 (7 bases). The CDR3 is 17 amino acids. Germline V lookup: CDR1 MGHDK, CDR2 SYGVNS. The V end lost 8 bases, the J end lost 0 bases, and 20 bases lay between the germline ends. The CDR3 DNA follows: TGTGCCAGCTCGGGCGGGAGTAAGGGGGTCTCCTACAATGAGCAGTTCTTC. Its protein product is CASSGGSKGVSYNEQFF. The full variable domain, completed using reference TRBV25-1 and TRBJ2-1, is EADIYQTPRYLVIGTGKKITLECSQTMGHDKMYWYQQDPGMELHLIHYSYGVNSTEKGDLSSESTVSRIRTEHFPLTLESARPSHTSQYLCASSGGSKGVSYNEQFFGPGTRLTVL.

The chain employs TRBV18 and TRBJ2-1; TRBD2 aligns across 15 bases. The CDR3 sequence is 15 residues long. Germline trimming cut 5 bases from V and 7 bases from J; bases unmatched to any gene: 3. Germline assignment: CDR1 KGHSH and CDR2 LQKENI. CDR3 sequence: CASSLGLAGGNEQFF. Written as DNA, the CDR3 is TGTGCCAGCTCATTGGGACTAGCGGGAGGTAATGAGCAGTTCTTC.

V gene TRBV7-2 combines with J gene TRBJ2-7, with 8 bases identical to TRBD2. The germline V gene has CDR1 SGHTA and CDR2 FQGNSA. Trimming at V came to 5 bases and at J to 0 bases, leaving 3 bases not matched to a gene. The CDR3 has 14 residues. CDR3 loop: CASSQTSVSYEQYF. CDR3 coding DNA: TGTGCCAGCAGCCAGACTAGCGTCTCCTACGAGCAGTACTTC.

The CDR3 bases are TGTGCCAGCAGTACTCCTCCCCCAAGTGAAGCTTTCTTT. Translated, it gives CASSTPPPSEAFF. The J gene is TRBJ1-1, the V gene TRBV2; D remains unclear. The CDR3 is made up of 13 amino acids. Per germline, CDR1 SNHLY and CDR2 FYNNEI. The V and J ends lost 5 bases and 7 bases respectively, with 14 bases between them.

Points on this clone: Distinct nucleotide sequences in the sample also encode this CDR3. The genes are TRBV5-6 and TRBJ1-3; TRBD1 might be the D (5 bases). Trimming pared 3 bases from V and 1 base from J, leaving 11 bases between. CDR1 and CDR2 (germline): SGHDT, YYEEEE. The CDR3 is 15 residues long. The CDR3 sequence is CASSSTGGSGNTIYF. CDR3 nucleotide sequence: TGTGCCAGCAGCTCGACGGGGGGGTCTGGAAACACCATATATTTT.